This T cell receptor beta chain appears in the sequencing data of a study of blood T cell repertoires in COVID-19. The V gene lost 5 bases and the J gene lost 2 bases, with 9 bases spanning the gap. The CDR3 runs to 13 residues. Followed longitudinally, the Seattle patients had been enrolled during active infection. Assay: immunoSEQ multiplex PCR; the TCRdb copy retains only in-frame clones and omits some. In the table there are 250,000 to 400,000 clones, roughly 90% of which are singletons. This chain uses TRBV12-3 or TRBV12-4 with TRBJ1-2, with D possibly TRBD1 on 5 matching bases. This TCR derives from a woman in her twenties or thirties with COVID-19, enrolled during active disease. The specimen was peripheral blood. CDR3 amino acids: CASSATENYGYTF. In DNA, the CDR3 is TGTGCCAGCAGTGCGACAGAGAACTATGGCTACACCTTC.